What follows are 2 T cell receptor beta chains derived from one specimen sequenced in a study of cytomegalovirus exposure and HLA in healthy donors. Vbeta (60) and Jbeta (13) primers were used in the PCR. The data were produced by immunoSEQ multiplex PCR, yet TCRdb's version contains in-frame clones alone and is incomplete. The data contain about 140,000 clones, around 75% of them singletons. The sample consisted of PBMCs. The source is a female donor in good health and CMV-seronegative.

The gene calls are TRBV18 and TRBJ2-2; D gene ambiguous. V was pared by 3 bases and J by 5 bases, with 10 bases between. The CDR3 spans 14 residues. CDR1 and CDR2 (germline): KGHSH, LQKENI. Here the CDR3 DNA reads TGTGCCAGCTCACCCCTAGAGGTAACCGGGGAGCTGTTTTTT. It encodes CASSPLEVTGELFF.

The rearrangement joins TRBV23-1 to TRBJ1-1; possibly TRBD1 for D (6 bases). TRBV23-1 falls under the ORF class, with uncertain function. V lost 4 bases, J lost 5 bases, and 11 bases lay in between. The CDR3 is 13 residues long. The CDR3 nucleotides read TGCGCCAGCAGTCCACAGGGTGAGACTGAAGCTTTCTTT. This encodes CASSPQGETEAFF.